This T cell receptor beta chain was sequenced during a study of shared clonotypes between healthy human individuals (dated by TCRdb to about 2020). For the wider study: A couple of women and a few men aged 18 to 49 years were included in the cohort. Per donor, three plates each were used for CD4 naive and CD4 memory, two for CD8 naive, and one for CD8 memory. The study deeply sequenced blood TCR repertoires of five healthy adults to estimate repertoire size and the extent of clonotype sharing between individuals. To increase sequencing depth and limit assay-specific biases, TCR repertoire library preparation and sequencing were carried out by different laboratories using diverse techniques. Between about 0.85 and 9.5 billion PBMCs per donor were obtained by leukapheresis.

TCR CDR3 regions were amplified from genomic DNA by multiplex PCR using the deep immunoSEQ assay. For each cell subset, the extracted genomic DNA was distributed evenly across all wells of several immunoSEQ 96-well plates, and each plate served as one replicate. For sorted subsets, each replicate PCR was loaded with approximately 190 ng genomic DNA, equivalent to roughly 30,000 T cell genomes. Purified libraries were measured with a Qubit 3.0 fluorometer, size-checked on a Bioanalyzer 2100, and measured again with the KAPA Library Quantification kit. Every immunoSEQ 96-well plate was sequenced on a separate single-read 150-cycle Illumina NextSeq 550 flow cell. Per the authors' processing: Because the immunoSEQ output included only junctional sequences and no quality scores, the filtering could not be the same as the filtering used for full-length reads. Sequences were annotated with PyIR, a Python wrapper for IgBLAST v1.9, using IMGT germline references to assign V/J genes and CDR3. Reads were removed for weak V/J assignments (E-value above 1e-6), missing CDR3, stop codons, out-of-frame junctions, or ambiguous translated residues. V3J clonotypes were defined as sequences sharing the same inferred V gene, J gene, and CDR3 amino acid sequence. Percentage overlap between repertoires was calculated by dividing the number of shared unique clonotypes by the size of the smaller repertoire. Three approaches were used to assess repertoire richness: RTK rarefaction, the Chao1 estimator, and Recon v2.1 estimates of unobserved clonotypes. Generation probabilities for all TCRbeta clonotypes obtained by the gDNA method from four donors were computed using OLGA. TCRdb re-hosts the immuneACCESS table, in-frame sequences only. Its copies lack some clones; in the studies checked, an unresolved V gene accounts for under half of them, and the cause for the rest is not known. Clonal size and the V and J genes are those of that table, whereas D and trimming came from the DNA. This sample gives some 1 million clones in total; about 75% of them show up just once. Jointly, the top ten make up 1.4% to 1.5% of the sample.

The study at large found these results: Rarefaction of sorted-subset datasets indicated incomplete sequencing despite the large sequencing depth. Naive subsets generally had larger estimated clonotype richness than memory subsets. Roughly 5% of naive CD4, 3.5% of naive CD8, approximately 2.2% of memory CD4, and less than 0.45% of memory CD8 clonotypes were shared across a few donors. Pairwise subsampling indicated that sequencing depth was expected to affect the degree of clonotype sharing among donors. Clonotypes shared by all four sorted-subset donors showed higher generation probabilities than non-shared clonotypes. The genetic and exposure-history diversity represented was limited by the small number of donors. Sampling was limited to blood, and TCR repertoires in tissue likely differ from TCR repertoires in blood.

The donors were healthy, HIV-negative adults who had no recently reported acute infections or vaccinations. All donors were Caucasian adults living in Nashville, Tennessee, USA. CD4+ T cells were enriched through magnetic negative selection, after which naive cells were positively selected on CD45RA and the remaining negative fraction served as the memory subset. Blood was collected by leukapheresis, and PBMCs were isolated by Ficoll-Histopaque density gradient centrifugation and then cryopreserved in liquid nitrogen vapor phase. Analytical flow cytometry was used to check the purity and quantity of every magnetically sorted T cell population. From each sorted fraction, genomic DNA was isolated and quantified by UV absorbance on a Nanodrop 2000c. Comments on this clone: The antigen this receptor binds is unknown. No much larger clone exists at a distance of one base, and base qualities are not known.

V ends up 7 bases short and J 5 bases short, with an unmatched junction base count of 6. Its CDR3 holds 13 amino acids, cysteine through phenylalanine. Only CDR3 DNA remains: 39 bases, in frame from the first base. Reading the germline V gene gives CDR1 SQVTM and CDR2 ANQGSEA. Recombination joined TRBV29-1 with TRBJ1-1; 11 central bases correspond to TRBD1. The receptor comes from a young man in good health. The sample consisted of memory CD4+ T cells sorted from blood. This sample's cell subset or site label indicates: CD45RA-negative fraction. The bases read TGCAGCGCTAAGGGGACAGGGGGAACTGAAGCTTTCTTT. The encoded protein is CSAKGTGGTEAFF.